Shown below are 2 T cell receptor beta chains from a single sample sequenced in a study of shared clonotypes between healthy human individuals. Clones were sequenced by immunoSEQ multiplex PCR, and TCRdb holds only the in-frame ones, with some missing. The profile covers a few million clones, with 93% appearing a single time and roughly 1.7% taken by the ten largest. CD8 cells classed as naive were CD45RO-negative and positively selected for CCR7, excluding terminally differentiated effector memory CD45RA+ cells. The sequenced material came from naive CD8+ T cells from PBMCs. Receptor source: a man younger than 35 in good health. Some clones in this sample may be carry-over from other donors' samples.

Here the CDR3 reads CASSFRESYNEQFF. In nucleotides, the CDR3 is TGTGCCAGTAGTTTCCGGGAGTCGTACAATGAGCAGTTCTTC. The chain joins TRBV19 to TRBJ2-1; the D gene is possibly TRBD2 (6 bases). CDR3 length: 14 residues. V was shortened by 5 bases and J by 4 bases, with 12 bases between the two germline ends. Per germline, CDR1 LNHDA and CDR2 SQIVND (reference sequence).

The chain recombines TRBV11-2 with TRBJ2-7; 9 positions agree with TRBD2. Unmatched junction bases numbered 8, after V lost 2 bases and J lost 6 bases. This CDR3 spans 15 amino acids. Germline lookup yields CDR1 SGHAT and CDR2 FQNNGV. In DNA form, the CDR3 reads TGTGCCAGCAGCTTACTCGGGACTAGCCTAACCGAGCAGTACTTC. It translates to CASSLLGTSLTEQYF.